Presented here are 28 T cell receptor beta chains from one specimen sequenced in a study of T cells after yellow fever vaccination. TCRdb re-called the 5' RACE reads through MiXCR, storing one row per CDR3 protein. The data hold 14,000 or so distinct CDR3 sequences, with approximately 7% observed a single time. Sample: PBMCs, either bulk or a sorted T-cell subset (CD4+, CD8+, memory, or dextramer-sorted; not recorded which), taken on the day of the yellow fever booster vaccination. All receptors derive from a man aged 18 to 30 who received the YFV17D yellow fever vaccine.

In its sample, this clonotype is medium-sized. V usage is TRBV5-1 and J usage is TRBJ2-2; D is perhaps TRBD1 (5 bases). V dropped 2 bases and J dropped 7 bases, with 12 bases sitting between them. The CDR3 consists of 14 residues. Germline-derived CDR1 and CDR2 are SGHRS and YFSETQ. The CDR3 is CASSFSQGGGELFF. The CDR3 DNA is TGCGCCAGCAGCTTCTCGCAGGGCGGCGGGGAGCTGTTTTTT. Using reference TRBV5-1 and TRBJ2-2 for the parts outside the CDR3, the full variable domain is KAGVTQTPRYLIKTRGQQVTLSCSPISGHRSVSWYQQTPGQGLQFLFEYFSETQRNKGNFPGRFSGRQFSNSRSEMNVSTLELGDSALYLCASSFSQGGGELFFGEGSRLTVL.

By share, this clonotype ranks as medium-sized (0.01 to 0.1%). The chain has TRBV28 and TRBJ1-5, with 7 bases aligning to TRBD1. This CDR3 is 15 amino acids long. Germline lookup yields CDR1 MDHEN and CDR2 SYDVKM. Trimming at V came to 6 bases and at J to 7 bases, leaving 12 bases not matched to a gene. CDR3 in amino acids: CASSWADREGQPQHF. CDR3 nucleotides: TGTGCCAGCAGCTGGGCCGACAGGGAGGGACAGCCCCAGCATTTT. Complete variable domain (other parts from reference TRBV28 and TRBJ1-5): DVKVTQSSRYLVKRTGEKVFLECVQDMDHENMFWYRQDPGLGLRLIYFSYDVKMKEKGDIPEGYSVSREKKERFSLILESASTNQTSMYLCASSWADREGQPQHFGDGTRLSIL.

The chain links TRBV4-3 to TRBJ1-1, with D unresolved. The length of the CDR3 is 16 residues. Germline CDR1 and CDR2: LGHNA and YSLEER. The V and J ends lost 4 bases and 1 base respectively, with 16 bases between them. CDR3 nucleotides: TGCGCCAGCAGCCTGAGCCCAGAGGGTCGGAACACTGAAGCTTTCTTT. The encoded protein is CASSLSPEGRNTEAFF.

This clonotype is medium-sized within its sample. The chain carries TRBV12-3 or TRBV12-4 and TRBJ2-2; no clear D gene. The CDR3 has 10 amino acids. Trimming left V 8 bases short and J 6 bases short, with 4 bases between. The CDR3 here is CASEAGELFF. Here the CDR3 DNA reads TGTGCCAGCGAAGCCGGGGAGCTGTTTTTT.

This clonotype was observed at least ten times. The CDR3 is CASSLNPGSSYEQYV. CDR3 sequence (DNA): TGTGCCAGCAGCTTAAACCCAGGGAGCTCCTACGAGCAGTACGTC. This chain links TRBV7-2 with TRBJ2-7, with D possibly called TRBD1 or TRBD2 (5 bases each). V lost 2 bases and J 0 bases, leaving 11 bases between the germline ends. This CDR3 has 15 residues. Germline values: CDR1 SGHTA, CDR2 FQGNSA.

In its sample, this clonotype was seen many times. This chain joins TRBV3-1 and TRBJ2-3, with 7 bases matching TRBD1. Germline CDR1 and CDR2: LGHDT and YNNKEL (reference sequence). V shed 4 bases, J shed 4 bases, and the junction held 8 bases outside the gene matches. This CDR3 is 15 amino acids long. As DNA, the CDR3 is TGTGCCAGCAGCCCCCTCTATAGGGGGCCAGATACGCAGTATTTT. It translates to CASSPLYRGPDTQYF.

By share, this clonotype ranks as medium-sized. The genes are TRBV12-3 or TRBV12-4 and TRBJ1-5; the D is unclear. CDR3 length: 15 amino acids. Trimming removed 6 bases at V and 2 bases at J, with 14 bases between. DNA of the CDR3: TGTGCCAGCAGCCAGACTACATTCGGCAATCAGCCCCAGCATTTT. Its protein is CASSQTTFGNQPQHF.

By share, this clonotype ranks as medium-sized. The rearrangement uses TRBV7-9 and TRBJ2-1; D is perhaps TRBD2 (5 bases). The CDR3 has 13 amino acids. Between the trimmed V and J ends, which lost 3 bases and 5 bases, there was a span of 8 bases. Per germline, CDR1 SEHNR and CDR2 FQNEAQ (reference sequence). The CDR3 nucleotides read TGTGCCAGCAGCTTGGGAGCGGACAATGAGCAGTTCTTC. Residues: CASSLGADNEQFF.

This clonotype came up many times. The chain is built from TRBV2 and TRBJ1-2; D is unclear. The germline CDR1 and CDR2 sequences are SNHLY and FYNNEI. The V end lost 7 bases, the J end lost 7 bases, and 16 bases lay between the germline ends. The CDR3 contains 13 residues. CDR3 bases: TGTGCCAGCAACAGAATCCGGGCGTCTGGCTACACCTTC. Amino acids: CASNRIRASGYTF. The complete variable domain, with remaining parts taken from reference TRBV2 and TRBJ1-2, reads EPEVTQTPSHQVTQMGQEVILRCVPISNHLYFYWYRQILGQKVEFLVSFYNNEISEKSEIFDDQFSVERPDGSNFTLKIRSTKLEDSAMYFCASNRIRASGYTFGSGTRLTVV.

The table lists this clonotype with many counts. The rearrangement uses TRBV5-1 and TRBJ1-2; 9 nucleotides align to TRBD1. Per germline, CDR1 SGHRS and CDR2 YFSETQ. V shed 4 bases, J shed 5 bases, and the junction held 9 bases outside the gene matches. The CDR3 is made up of 15 amino acids. Here the CDR3 DNA reads TGCGCCAGCAGCGACCGGGACAGGGAAAGATATGGCTACACCTTC. Encoded protein: CASSDRDRERYGYTF. The whole variable domain, remainder taken from reference TRBV5-1 and TRBJ1-2, is KAGVTQTPRYLIKTRGQQVTLSCSPISGHRSVSWYQQTPGQGLQFLFEYFSETQRNKGNFPGRFSGRQFSNSRSEMNVSTLELGDSALYLCASSDRDRERYGYTFGSGTRLTVV.

The table lists this clonotype with many counts. The rearrangement uses TRBV6-5 and TRBJ1-4; D is unresolved. The CDR3 has 13 amino acids. Germline values: CDR1 MNHEY, CDR2 SVGAGI. V was shortened by 11 bases and J by 7 bases, with 17 bases between the two germline ends. CDR3 in DNA: TGTGCCTCGCGGTTGGGGAGGCGTGAAAAACTGTTTTTT. It codes for CASRLGRREKLFF.

At least ten counts were recorded for this clonotype. DNA for the CDR3: TGCGCCAGCAGCACGACTAGCGGGGGGGCCAATGAGCAGTTCTTC. Amino acids: CASSTTSGGANEQFF. The chain carries TRBV5-1 and TRBJ2-1; 14 nucleotides align to TRBD2. CDR1 is SGHRS and CDR2 is YFSETQ in the germline V gene. The V gene end was trimmed by 4 bases and the J gene end by 6 bases; junction bases not matched to a gene: 3. The CDR3 loop spans 15 amino acids.

This clonotype qualifies as medium-sized. The chain uses TRBV15 and TRBJ2-1; a weak D match, TRBD2 (6 bases). V lost 3 bases, J lost 5 bases, and 17 bases lay in between. CDR3 length: 16 residues. Germline CDR1 is LNHNV and CDR2 is YYDKDF (reference sequence). The CDR3 sequence: CATSSTGTAFDNEQFF. The CDR3 DNA is TGTGCCACCAGCAGCACCGGGACTGCCTTCGACAATGAGCAGTTCTTC.

This clonotype was observed at least ten times. V gene TRBV7-2 combines with J gene TRBJ1-2; 11 nucleotides agree with TRBD1. The CDR3 sequence is 13 residues long. V lost 6 bases, J lost 7 bases, and 4 bases stayed unmatched. Germline CDR1 reads SGHTA; CDR2 reads FQGNSA. CDR3 loop: CASSRDRGSGYTF. DNA of the CDR3: TGTGCCAGCAGTCGGGACAGGGGGTCTGGCTACACCTTC.

This clonotype appeared many times. The gene calls are TRBV4-1 and TRBJ2-1, with 15 bases lining up with TRBD2. Germline CDR1 MGHRA, CDR2 YSYEKL. This CDR3 has 17 amino acids. The J segment lost 2 bases and the V segment lost 4 bases, leaving 3 bases of the junction unmatched. CDR3 amino acids: CASSPGLAGGTYNEQFF. The CDR3, as DNA: TGCGCCAGCAGCCCGGGACTAGCGGGGGGCACCTACAATGAGCAGTTCTTC.

The sample holds many counts of this clonotype. The chain joins TRBV12-3 or TRBV12-4 to TRBJ1-2; tentatively, D is TRBD1 (5 bases). The V end lost 3 bases, the J end lost 5 bases, and 13 bases lay between the germline ends. CDR3 length: 14 amino acids. The CDR3 reads CASSLGDRTYGYTF. In nucleotides, the CDR3 is TGTGCCAGCAGTTTGGGGGACCGGACATATGGCTACACCTTC.

Sample share makes this clonotype medium-sized. V and J are TRBV21-1 and TRBJ2-7. TRBV21-1 is flagged as a pseudogene. The CDR3 is 11 amino acids. The CDR3 nucleotides read TGTGCCAGCAGCAAAGGGCACGAGCAGTACGTC. Its protein product is CASSKGHEQYV.

The chain employs TRBV20-1 and TRBJ2-7; TRBD2 matches 10 bases. The DNA end favors TRBJ2-5, so the J call may be wrong. This CDR3 spans 13 amino acids. The germline V gene encodes CDR1 DFQATT and CDR2 SNEGSKA (reference sequence). The CDR3, as DNA: TGCAGTGCTAGACCTAGCGGGAGAGAGACCCAGTACTTC. Translated, it gives CSARPSGRETQYF.

This clonotype was found many times. This chain connects TRBV7-6 to TRBJ2-6, with 15 positions matching TRBD2. V lost 3 bases to trimming and J lost 3 bases; unmatched junction nucleotides: 6. Germline CDR1 and CDR2: SGHVS and FNYEAQ. This CDR3 spans 19 amino acids. The CDR3 DNA follows: TGTGCCAGCAGCTTGAGGACTAGCGGGGGGGCTGGTGGGGCCAACGTCCTGACTTTC. Translated: CASSLRTSGGAGGANVLTF.

This clonotype was seen repeatedly, ten times or more. This chain uses TRBV28 with TRBJ1-5; TRBD1 matches at 7 bases. The CDR3 spans 17 residues. V lost 2 bases to trimming and J lost 0 bases; unmatched junction nucleotides: 7. Per germline, CDR1 MDHEN and CDR2 SYDVKM. The CDR3 reads CASSLPLQGYSNQPQHF. CDR3 DNA sequence: TGTGCCAGCAGTTTACCCCTACAGGGGTATAGCAATCAGCCCCAGCATTTT.

There are many counts of this clonotype. The chain employs TRBV12-3 or TRBV12-4 and TRBJ1-3, with TRBD1 as a possible D gene (5 bases). The CDR3 extends over 17 amino acids. V dropped 3 bases and J dropped 5 bases, with 20 bases sitting between them. CDR3 nucleotide sequence: TGTGCCAGCAGTTTGGCCCCGGGGGGGGGAATTCGAAACACCATATATTTT. It translates to CASSLAPGGGIRNTIYF.

By proportion, this clonotype is medium-sized. The chain links TRBV7-9 to TRBJ2-5, with a tentative D call TRBD1 (6 bases). Germline values: CDR1 SEHNR, CDR2 FQNEAQ (reference sequence). CDR3 length: 14 amino acids. Deletions cut 2 bases from V and 1 base from J, with 8 bases between. The CDR3 DNA sequence: TGTGCCAGCAGCTTAATGACAGGCCAAGAGACCCAGTACTTC. It encodes CASSLMTGQETQYF.

This clonotype has ten or more counts. The chain employs TRBV9 and TRBJ1-3; D gene ambiguous. CDR1 is SGDLS, CDR2 YYNGEE, per germline. The CDR3 runs to 15 residues. Trimming cost V 4 bases and J 8 bases, with 19 bases left between them. The CDR3 loop reads CASSPPAGNVDTIYF. CDR3 nucleotide sequence: TGTGCCAGCAGCCCCCCGGCGGGGAACGTGGACACCATATATTTT.

This clonotype was counted many times. The chain is built from TRBV7-2 and TRBJ1-3; D is unclear. The CDR3 is 15 amino acids. The germline V gene encodes CDR1 SGHTA and CDR2 FQGNSA. The ends were cut back, 1 base at V and 1 base at J, with 8 bases in the middle. The CDR3 DNA is TGTGCCAGCAGCTTAGTAGCGGAGTCTGGAAACACCATATATTTT. Translation: CASSLVAESGNTIYF.

This clonotype was seen repeatedly, ten times or more. The chain couples TRBV7-2 to TRBJ1-1; D gene uncertain. The length of the CDR3 is 14 residues. V gave up 5 bases and J gave up 0 bases, with 10 bases separating them. CDR1 and CDR2 from the germline V gene are SGHTA and FQGNSA. CDR3 bases: TGTGCCAGCAGCCCACATCAGATGAACACTGAAGCTTTCTTT. Protein product: CASSPHQMNTEAFF.

At least ten counts were recorded for this clonotype. V is TRBV20-1 and J is TRBJ2-3; 7 nucleotides agree with TRBD1. The CDR3 spans 13 residues. V gave up 6 bases and J gave up 2 bases; unmatched junction bases: 5. Germline loops: CDR1 DFQATT, CDR2 SNEGSKA (reference sequence). In DNA, the CDR3 is TGCAGTGCCCCGACAGGGTTCACAGATACGCAGTATTTT. Its translation: CSAPTGFTDTQYF.

This clonotype has at least ten counts. The chain uses TRBV5-6 and TRBJ2-7; TRBD1 matches at 10 bases. In germline, CDR1 is SGHDT, CDR2 YYEEEE. J gave up 2 bases and V 0 bases, and 8 bases lay outside the gene matches. This CDR3 has 17 residues. Here the CDR3 DNA reads TGTGCCAGCAGCTTGGACCGAGGACAGGGGGGCGCCTACGAGCAGTACTTC. Protein: CASSLDRGQGGAYEQYF.

This clonotype was picked up many times. The chain links TRBV28 to TRBJ1-2, with no clear D. V was shortened by 8 bases and J by 5 bases, with 12 bases between the two germline ends. This CDR3 is built from 12 residues. Germline V CDR1 and CDR2: MDHEN, SYDVKM. CDR3 amino acids: CASSISFYGYTF. The CDR3 nucleotides read TGTGCCAGCTCGATCAGCTTTTATGGCTACACCTTC.